One and the same sample provided the 29 T cell receptor beta chains below, sequenced in a study of glioma-infiltrating T cells (dated by TCRdb to about 2016). This sample was sequenced with an Illumina MiSeq. The iRepertoire nested amplicon-rescue multiplex PCR (arm-PCR) platform was used to amplify TCR alpha and beta CDR3 regions from RNA. TCRdb applied fastp at Q25 and MiXCR to the public reads, then kept only in-frame beta chains. CDR3 protein duplicates are merged, each entry listing the most common genes and DNA. This sample lists more than 95,000 distinct CDR3 sequences; approximately 25% were detected once. Roughly 15% of the sample belongs to the ten largest clones. Sequencing was done on a sample of glioma tissue, nonneoplastic brain tissue, or PBMCs (not recorded which). Receptor source: a human donor with low-grade glioma or glioblastoma, undergoing nonglioma brain surgery, or in good health (not recorded which).

This clonotype was seen many times. The chain joins TRBV24-1 to TRBJ1-5; D uncertain. This CDR3 is built from 15 residues. Germline CDR1 and CDR2: KGHDR and SFDVKD. Trimming removed 3 bases at V and 2 bases at J, with 10 bases between. This CDR3 reads CATSDRTDRNQPQHF. The CDR3 DNA follows: TGTGCCACCAGTGATCGAACAGATCGCAATCAGCCCCAGCATTTT.

The V call is TRBV12-3 or TRBV12-4, the J call TRBJ2-5; 9 nucleotides line up with TRBD2. The CDR3 is 14 residues long. After removal of 5 bases from V and 2 bases from J, the junction contained 3 bases not matched to a gene. The DNA for the CDR3 is TGTGCCAGCAGTCTCACTAGCGGGCAAGAGACCCAGTACTTC. As protein: CASSLTSGQETQYF.

To note about this clonotype: A read error may account for a junction end that differs from germline. The V and J genes are TRBV29-1 and TRBJ2-7, with 7 bases identical to TRBD1. Germline CDR1 reads SQVTM; CDR2 reads ANQGSEA. The CDR3 has 14 residues. The CDR3 spells CSAEDGTVSYEQYF. The CDR3 DNA reads TGCAGCGCTGAAGATGGGACAGTGTCCTACGAGCAGTACTTC.

This clonotype has ten or more counts. The chain carries TRBV27 and TRBJ2-5; 8 bases match TRBD2. This CDR3 is 15 amino acids long. Trimming at V came to 9 bases and at J to 5 bases, leaving 14 bases not matched to a gene. Germline V gene data show CDR1 as MNHEY and CDR2 as SMNVEV (reference sequence). The CDR3 here is CASYGLAEGVETQYF. The DNA for the CDR3 is TGTGCCAGTTACGGACTAGCAGAAGGTGTCGAGACCCAGTACTTC.

The sample holds many counts of this clonotype. This chain joins TRBV10-3 and TRBJ2-5; a weak D match, TRBD1 (6 bases). The CDR3 loop spans 12 amino acids. Germline values: CDR1 ENHRY, CDR2 SYGVKD. Trimming removed 10 bases from V and 1 base from J, with 10 bases in between. CDR3 protein: CATLQGQETQYF. The CDR3 nucleotides are TGTGCCACCCTACAGGGCCAAGAGACCCAGTACTTC.

About this clonotype itself: A read error may explain this, as a much larger clone is one base away. The chain recombines TRBV11-2 with TRBJ2-5; no clear D. The germline V gene encodes CDR1 SGHAT and CDR2 FQNNGV. The length of the CDR3 is 15 residues. V was cut by 6 bases and J by 5 bases, with 19 bases left in between. The CDR3 is CASRNLESAQETQYF. The CDR3 coding sequence is TGTGCCAGCAGAAACCTAGAGAGCGCACAGGAGACCCAGTACTTC.

This clonotype was recorded at least ten times. V is TRBV28 and J is TRBJ2-7, with D uncertain. Germline loops: CDR1 MDHEN, CDR2 SYDVKM. CDR3 size: 12 residues. V lost 5 bases and J lost 5, with 10 bases in between. The CDR3 coding sequence is TGTGCCAGCAGTGTTGAGTACGACGAGCAGTACTTC. It translates to CASSVEYDEQYF.

This clonotype was observed many times. The chain joins TRBV12-3 or TRBV12-4 to TRBJ2-1, with TRBD1 matching 9 bases. The CDR3 sequence is 15 residues long. Losses at the gene ends were 2 bases for V and 2 bases for J; bases not matched to a gene: 1. DNA for the CDR3: TGTGCCAGCAGTTTAACAGGGGGCGCCTACAATGAGCAGTTCTTC. Translation gives CASSLTGGAYNEQFF.

This clonotype showed up many times. The chain carries TRBV24-1 and TRBJ2-1; TRBD1 aligns across 9 bases. After removal of 2 bases from V and 4 bases from J, the junction contained 8 bases not matched to a gene. This CDR3 has 17 amino acids. Germline V CDR1 and CDR2: KGHDR, SFDVKD. CDR3 sequence reads: CATSDSRRTGAYNEQFF. CDR3 in DNA: TGTGCCACCAGTGATTCTCGGCGGACAGGGGCGTACAATGAGCAGTTCTTC.

In this sample, this clonotype turned up once. Since no conserved phenylalanine or tryptophan closes the CDR3, a read error is the likely cause. V gene TRBV5-1 combines with J gene TRBJ1-6; D unclear. The CDR3 is 14 amino acids. Germline V CDR1 and CDR2: SGHRS, YFSETQ. Between the trimmed V and J ends, which lost 1 base and 7 bases, there was a span of 9 bases. The CDR3: CASSLSAHNSPLHS. The CDR3 bases are TGCGCCAGCAGCTTGTCAGCTCACAATTCACCCCTCCACTCT.

Ten or more counts support this clonotype. V is TRBV28 and J is TRBJ2-7; D may be TRBD1 or TRBD2 (6 bases each). V was trimmed by 6 bases and J by 0 bases, leaving 12 bases between them. This CDR3 spans 14 amino acids. In germline, CDR1 is MDHEN, CDR2 SYDVKM. The CDR3 DNA sequence: TGTGCCAGCAGCCGAGGGGGGAACTCCTACGAGCAGTACTTC. It is translated as CASSRGGNSYEQYF.

This clonotype showed up many times. The chain employs TRBV4-1 and TRBJ2-3, with D tentatively TRBD2 (5 bases). The V end was cut by 4 bases, the J end by 1 base, with 18 bases between. This CDR3 contains 17 residues. Per germline, CDR1 MGHRA and CDR2 YSYEKL. The CDR3 nucleotides read TGCGCCAGCAGCCGTCTCCCCATCCTAGCAGGCACAGATACGCAGTATTTT. Protein sequence: CASSRLPILAGTDTQYF.

The sample holds many counts of this clonotype. V usage is TRBV10-3 and J usage is TRBJ2-1, with 10 bases matching TRBD2. This CDR3 has 13 amino acids. V shed 6 bases, J shed 7 bases, and the junction held 3 bases outside the gene matches. CDR1 and CDR2 (germline): ENHRY, SYGVKD. The CDR3 here is CAISLAGENEQFF. The DNA for the CDR3 is TGTGCCATCAGCCTAGCGGGGGAGAATGAGCAGTTCTTC.

A remark on this clonotype: This may be a read error, as it is one base from a much larger clone. The final CDR3 position lacks the conserved phenylalanine or tryptophan, pointing to a likely read error. The V gene is TRBV19, the J gene TRBJ2-5, with 12 bases matching TRBD2. The J segment lost 4 bases and the V segment lost 7 bases, leaving 4 bases of the junction unmatched. CDR3 size: 14 residues. The germline V gene encodes CDR1 LNHDA and CDR2 SQIVND (reference sequence). In DNA form, the CDR3 reads TGTGCCAGTACACGGACTAGCGGGACAGAGACCCAGTACATC. It translates to CASTRTSGTETQYI.

This chain uses TRBV29-1 with TRBJ2-7; TRBD1 aligns across 8 bases. The CDR3 contains 12 residues. V dropped 7 bases and J dropped 2; count of bases not matched to a gene: 4. Germline V gives CDR1 SQVTM, CDR2 ANQGSEA. The CDR3 reads CSGRTGTYEQYF. The CDR3 region has the DNA TGCAGCGGCCGGACAGGGACCTACGAGCAGTACTTC.

This clonotype occurred many times. One end of the junction fails to match germline, which may point to a read error. CDR3 DNA: TGCGCCAGCAGCCAAGAGGGGGCGAGCACTGAAGCTTTCTTT. Translating gives CASSQEGASTEAFF. This rearrangement joins TRBV14 to TRBJ1-1, with 7 nucleotides matching TRBD1. The length of the CDR3 is 14 residues. Germline V gene data show CDR1 as SGHDN and CDR2 as FVKESK.

Points on this clonotype: A much larger clone lies a single base off, so this may be a read error. The chain joins TRBV7-3 to TRBJ2-1, with TRBD2 identical over 15 bases. The CDR3 covers 18 residues. Germline values: CDR1 SGHTA, CDR2 FQGTGA. In nucleotides, the CDR3 is TGTGCCATCAGCCTCCTTGGACTAGCGGGAGGGCCGTACAATGAGCAGTTCTTC. It is translated as CAISLLGLAGGPYNEQFF.

This clonotype was recorded at least ten times. V usage is TRBV18 and J usage is TRBJ2-4; possibly TRBD1 for D (6 bases). The CDR3 has 13 residues. With 2 bases removed from V and 5 bases from J, the gap between germline ends came to 7 bases. Germline loops: CDR1 KGHSH, CDR2 LQKENI. The CDR3 reads CASSPGGENIQYF. The CDR3 DNA sequence: TGTGCCAGCTCACCAGGGGGCGAAAACATTCAGTACTTC.

On this clonotype: A much larger clone differs from this one at a single base, so this may be a read error. The chain combines TRBV4-2 with TRBJ2-7; TRBD2 matches at 9 bases. Germline V lookup: CDR1 LGHNA, CDR2 YNFKEQ. This CDR3 has 15 amino acids. The CDR3 is CASSQLAGQEYEQCF. CDR3 nucleotides: TGTGCCAGCAGCCAACTAGCGGGGCAAGAGTACGAGCAGTGCTTC.

Details on this clonotype: This may be a read error, as it is one base from a much larger clone. The genes are TRBV7-2 and TRBJ2-7; D is uncertain. Trimming removed 6 bases from V and 6 bases from J, with 12 bases in between. This CDR3 has 12 residues. In germline, CDR1 is SGHTA, CDR2 FQGNSA. The DNA of the CDR3 is TGTGCCAGCAGACGAGGAAATCTCGAGCAGTACTTC. The encoded protein is CASRRGNLEQYF.

This clonotype was picked up a small number of times. The J gene is TRBJ1-4, the V gene TRBV9; D not resolved. Trimming shortened V by 0 bases and J by 6 bases, and 12 bases separated the two germline ends. This CDR3 contains 15 residues. CDR1 is SGDLS and CDR2 is YYNGEE in the germline V gene. The CDR3 nucleotides are TGTGCCAGCAGCGTAGAAGGGTTGGAGTATGAAAAACTGTTTTTT. Protein product: CASSVEGLEYEKLFF.

This chain joins TRBV29-1 and TRBJ2-7, with TRBD2 matching over 9 bases. With V trimmed by 7 bases and J by 4 bases, 8 bases remained unmatched. This CDR3 has 13 amino acids. Germline CDR1 and CDR2: SQVTM and ANQGSEA. The CDR3 nucleotides are TGCAGCGCTCGACTAGCGGACAGATACGAGCAGTACTTC. It yields the protein CSARLADRYEQYF.

The chain links TRBV29-1 to TRBJ2-7; tentatively, D is TRBD1 (6 bases). Germline V gene lookup returns CDR1 SQVTM and CDR2 ANQGSEA. Trimming took off 0 bases at V and 3 bases at J, with 12 bases between the two ends. CDR3 length: 14 amino acids. For the CDR3, the DNA is TGCAGCGTTGAAGATTCGGGACAAGGCTACGAGCAGTACTTC. Translated, it gives CSVEDSGQGYEQYF.

This clonotype has more than one count but fewer than ten. One junction end disagrees with the germline gene, perhaps due to a read error. CDR3 protein: CASSGSSGNEQFF. DNA of the CDR3: TGTGCTAGCAGCGGGAGTTCGGGTAATGAGCAGTTCTTC. The chain links TRBV7-7 to TRBJ2-1, with 8 bases lining up with TRBD2. Germline-derived CDR1 and CDR2 are SSHAT and FNYEAQ (reference sequence). This CDR3 is 13 amino acids long.

This clonotype was counted a few times. The rearrangement joins TRBV12-3 or TRBV12-4 to TRBJ2-1, with 13 bases fitting TRBD2. The CDR3 extends over 15 amino acids. The V segment lost 3 bases and the J segment 8 bases; nucleotides outside the gene matches: 4. The CDR3 protein is CASSLRLAGGDEQFF. The DNA for the CDR3 is TGTGCCAGCAGTTTGAGACTAGCGGGAGGCGATGAGCAGTTCTTC.

As to this clonotype: This may stem from a read error, because a much larger clone lies one nucleotide away. The rearrangement joins TRBV10-3 to TRBJ1-2; the D is unclear. The CDR3 is 13 amino acids. Germline assignment: CDR1 ENHRY and CDR2 SYGVKD. Here the CDR3 DNA reads TGTGCCATCAGTGGAGCAGAGAACTATTGCTACACCTTC. Translated: CAISGAENYCYTF.

This clonotype showed up many times. J is TRBJ1-1 and V is TRBV12-3 or TRBV12-4; no clear D. This CDR3 contains 13 residues. Trimming took 6 bases from V and 0 from J, leaving 8 bases between them. This CDR3 reads CASSRDMNTEAFF. For the CDR3, the DNA is TGTGCCAGCAGCCGAGATATGAACACTGAAGCTTTCTTT.

There are a few counts of this clonotype. The chain carries TRBV5-1 and TRBJ2-3; 8 bases are shared with TRBD1. The CDR3 is 14 amino acids. The germline V gene has CDR1 SGHRS and CDR2 YFSETQ. With V trimmed by 4 bases and J by 4 bases, 5 bases remained unmatched. CDR3 nucleotides: TGCGCCAGCAGCCCCGGACAGGGTCCAGATACGCAGTATTTT. The encoded protein is CASSPGQGPDTQYF.

Ten or more counts support this clonotype. This rearrangement joins TRBV10-3 to TRBJ2-1; D uncertain. This CDR3 is built from 12 residues. V was shortened by 2 bases and J by 7 bases, with 6 bases between the two germline ends. Per germline, CDR1 ENHRY and CDR2 SYGVKD. The CDR3 bases are TGTGCCATCAGTGAGGGTAGTAATGAGCAGTTCTTC. Translation: CAISEGSNEQFF.